Presented here are 23 T cell receptor beta chains from one specimen sequenced in a study of blood T cell repertoires in COVID-19. The repertoire was sequenced with immunoSEQ multiplex PCR; TCRdb's copy has only in-frame clones and lacks some. The sample holds 54,000 or so clones, 80% to 85% seen once. Sequenced material: peripheral blood. The receptors here all came from a woman aged 60 to 75 with acute or convalescent COVID-19.

The V call is TRBV7-9, the J call TRBJ2-7; D remains ambiguous. The germline V gene has CDR1 SEHNR and CDR2 FQNEAQ (reference sequence). The CDR3 is 12 residues long. V lost 1 base and J lost 6, with 7 bases in between. The CDR3 sequence is CASSLGFREQYF. CDR3 nucleotide sequence: TGTGCCAGCAGCTTAGGTTTTCGCGAGCAGTACTTC.

The gene calls are TRBV18 and TRBJ2-3; 9 nucleotides align to TRBD2. Germline-derived CDR1 and CDR2 are KGHSH and LQKENI. The V and J ends lost 4 bases and 5 bases, in that order; junction bases with no gene match: 10. This CDR3 spans 16 amino acids. CDR3 region: CASSRGRVAGEDTQYF. CDR3 bases: TGTGCCAGCTCACGTGGGCGGGTAGCGGGAGAAGATACGCAGTATTTT.

The V call is TRBV5-1, the J call TRBJ2-7; the match to TRBD1 covers 10 bases. Germline CDR1 is SGHRS and CDR2 is YFSETQ. The CDR3 covers 16 residues. J lost 2 bases, V lost 6 bases, and 11 bases had no gene match. CDR3 coding DNA: TGCGCCAGCACCCCCCTACCGGGACAGGGGACCTACGAGCAGTACTTC. Its translation: CASTPLPGQGTYEQYF.

The chain couples TRBV9 to TRBJ2-3; 15 bases are a match to TRBD2. The germline V gene encodes CDR1 SGDLS and CDR2 YYNGEE. CDR3 length: 19 residues. V lost 3 bases and J lost 1; bases outside the gene matches: 9. Here the CDR3 reads CASSGRGTSGRYGTDTQYF. The CDR3 DNA sequence: TGTGCCAGCAGCGGGAGGGGGACTAGCGGGAGGTACGGCACAGATACGCAGTATTTT.

The chain employs TRBV5-4 and TRBJ1-1; 7 positions agree with TRBD1. With 2 bases clipped from V and 1 base from J, the junction kept 5 bases outside the gene matches. Per the germline V gene, CDR1 is SGHNT and CDR2 is YYREEE (reference sequence). The CDR3 loop spans 15 amino acids. Here the CDR3 reads CASSFPGQQNTEAFF. The CDR3 DNA follows: TGTGCCAGCAGCTTTCCGGGACAGCAGAACACTGAAGCTTTCTTT.

The chain recombines TRBV15 with TRBJ1-1; 7 nucleotides match TRBD1. This CDR3 contains 15 residues. CDR1 and CDR2 from the germline V gene are LNHNV and YYDKDF (reference sequence). The trim removed 4 bases at V and 1 base at J, leaving 6 bases unmatched. The CDR3 coding sequence is TGTGCCACCAGCACCGACAGGGTTCGGAACACTGAAGCTTTCTTT. This gives the protein CATSTDRVRNTEAFF. Variable domain in full (rest from reference TRBV15 and TRBJ1-1): DAMVIQNPRYQVTQFGKPVTLSCSQTLNHNVMYWYQQKSSQAPKLLFHYYDKDFNNEADTPDNFQSRRPNTSFCFLDIRSPGLGDTAMYLCATSTDRVRNTEAFFGQGTRLTVV.

The chain carries TRBV5-1 and TRBJ1-1; D uncertain. The CDR3 has 15 amino acids. Trimming took 2 bases from V and 1 from J, leaving 12 bases between them. The germline CDR1 and CDR2 sequences are SGHRS and YFSETQ. CDR3 amino acids: CASSLSGNWNTEAFF. CDR3 nucleotide sequence: TGCGCCAGCAGCTTATCAGGAAATTGGAACACTGAAGCTTTCTTT.

This clone has only one observation. The rearrangement joins TRBV12-3 or TRBV12-4 to TRBJ2-7; maybe TRBD2 (5 bases). This CDR3 has 13 amino acids. Trimming left V 5 bases short and J 3 bases short, with 11 bases between. The DNA for the CDR3 is TGTGCCAGCAGTCCCCGACTAAACTACGAGCAGTACTTC. Its protein is CASSPRLNYEQYF.

The chain joins TRBV12-3 or TRBV12-4 to TRBJ2-7; the D gene is possibly TRBD1 (6 bases). The CDR3 has 11 residues. V was cut by 10 bases and J by 4 bases, with 11 bases left in between. The CDR3 sequence: CATGRGYEQYF. The CDR3 nucleotides read TGTGCCACAGGTAGGGGGTACGAGCAGTACTTC.

CDR3 sequence: CASSEDTTANYGYTF. In DNA form, the CDR3 reads TGTGCCAGCAGCGAGGACACCACCGCAAACTATGGCTACACCTTC. V usage is TRBV9 and J usage is TRBJ1-2, with a weak D call TRBD1 (5 bases). This CDR3 contains 15 residues. Germline CDR1 and CDR2: SGDLS and YYNGEE. The V end lost 3 bases, the J end lost 2 bases, and 14 bases lay between the germline ends. The entire variable domain, with the rest obtained from reference TRBV9 and TRBJ1-2, is as follows: DSGVTQTPKHLITATGQRVTLRCSPRSGDLSVYWYQQSLDQGLQFLIQYYNGEERAKGNILERFSAQQFPDLHSELNLSSLELGDSALYFCASSEDTTANYGYTFGSGTRLTVV.

This chain uses TRBV7-3 with TRBJ1-1; D remains unclear. The CDR3 is made up of 13 amino acids. Germline V CDR1 and CDR2: SGHTA, FQGTGA. V lost 2 bases and J lost 3, with 7 bases in between. CDR3 residues: CASSLGQYTEAFF. DNA of the CDR3: TGTGCCAGCAGCTTAGGTCAGTACACTGAAGCTTTCTTT.

For the CDR3, the DNA is TGTGCCAGCAGCTTAGGACTAGCGGTGAGCTCCTACGAGCAGTACTTC. It is translated as CASSLGLAVSSYEQYF. The chain combines TRBV7-8 with TRBJ2-7, with 9 bases identical to TRBD2. The CDR3 spans 16 residues. The germline V gene encodes CDR1 SGHVS and CDR2 FQNEAQ. Trimming took 1 base from V and 0 from J; bases not matched to a gene: 4.

V is TRBV7-3 and J is TRBJ1-1, with 9 positions matching TRBD1. Trimming took 5 bases from V and 6 from J; bases not matched to a gene: 13. Germline-derived CDR1 and CDR2 are SGHTA and FQGTGA. The CDR3 has 16 residues. The CDR3 sequence: CASSKRVGQGIAEAFF. The DNA for the CDR3 is TGTGCCAGCAGCAAACGGGTCGGACAGGGGATCGCTGAAGCTTTCTTT. The whole variable domain, remainder taken from reference TRBV7-3 and TRBJ1-1, is GAGVSQTPSNKVTEKGKYVELRCDPISGHTALYWYRQSLGQGPEFLIYFQGTGAADDSGLPNDRFFAVRPEGSVSTLKIQRTERGDSAVYLCASSKRVGQGIAEAFFGQGTRLTVV.

CDR3 nucleotides: TGTGCCAGCAGCTTTCAGGGAAACACTGAAGCTTTCTTT. This encodes CASSFQGNTEAFF. The chain carries TRBV7-8 and TRBJ1-1; D possibly corresponds to TRBD1 (5 bases). The CDR3 has 13 residues. In germline, CDR1 is SGHVS, CDR2 FQNEAQ. Deletions cut 3 bases from V and 2 bases from J, with 7 bases between.

The chain couples TRBV19 to TRBJ1-5; unclear D gene. Germline V gene data show CDR1 as LNHDA and CDR2 as SQIVND (reference sequence). The length of the CDR3 is 14 residues. With 6 bases removed from V and 6 bases from J, the gap between germline ends came to 15 bases. The CDR3 is CASSAGSSAQPQHF. The CDR3 DNA sequence: TGTGCCAGTAGCGCGGGATCCTCGGCTCAGCCCCAGCATTTT. Together with reference TRBV19 and TRBJ1-5, the CDR3 gives the full variable domain: DGGITQSPKYLFRKEGQNVTLSCEQNLNHDAMYWYRQDPGQGLRLIYYSQIVNDFQKGDIAEGYSVSREKKESFPLTVTSAQKNPTAFYLCASSAGSSAQPQHFGDGTRLSIL.

The J gene is TRBJ2-7, the V gene TRBV9; 9 bases line up with TRBD1. Germline CDR1 is SGDLS and CDR2 is YYNGEE. The J segment lost 5 bases and the V segment lost 3 bases, leaving 3 bases of the junction unmatched. The CDR3 is 13 amino acids. This CDR3 reads CASSGQGVNEQYF. The CDR3 DNA is TGTGCCAGCAGCGGACAGGGGGTCAACGAGCAGTACTTC. Complete variable domain (other parts from reference TRBV9 and TRBJ2-7): DSGVTQTPKHLITATGQRVTLRCSPRSGDLSVYWYQQSLDQGLQFLIQYYNGEERAKGNILERFSAQQFPDLHSELNLSSLELGDSALYFCASSGQGVNEQYFGPGTRLTVT.

The chain joins TRBV2 to TRBJ1-5, with D unresolved. The CDR3 has 14 amino acids. CDR1 and CDR2 (germline): SNHLY, FYNNEI. V was trimmed by 4 bases and J by 6 bases, leaving 13 bases between them. CDR3: CASSGETYAQPQHF. The CDR3, as DNA: TGTGCCAGCAGTGGCGAGACATATGCTCAGCCCCAGCATTTT. Combining the CDR3 with reference TRBV2 and TRBJ1-5 gives the whole variable domain EPEVTQTPSHQVTQMGQEVILRCVPISNHLYFYWYRQILGQKVEFLVSFYNNEISEKSEIFDDQFSVERPDGSNFTLKIRSTKLEDSAMYFCASSGETYAQPQHFGDGTRLSIL.

The gene calls are TRBV7-2 and TRBJ1-5; a weak D match, TRBD1 (5 bases). The CDR3 spans 15 residues. V was pared by 3 bases and J by 8 bases, with 17 bases between. Germline V gene data show CDR1 as SGHTA and CDR2 as FQGNSA. CDR3 DNA: TGTGCCAGCAGCTTGCAGGGCCTATTTGGGGAGCCCCAGCATTTT. Protein sequence: CASSLQGLFGEPQHF.

The chain joins TRBV6-5 to TRBJ1-4; D is perhaps TRBD1 (6 bases). V shed 2 bases and J shed 4 bases, with 11 bases lying between them. The germline CDR1 and CDR2 sequences are MNHEY and SVGAGI. The CDR3 is made up of 15 amino acids. The CDR3, as DNA: TGTGCCAGCAGTTACGAAAACAGGGTTAATGAAAAACTGTTTTTT. Its protein product is CASSYENRVNEKLFF.

The chain links TRBV15 to TRBJ1-2; D gene uncertain. Trimming cost V 0 bases and J 5 bases, with 10 bases left between them. CDR3 length equals 14 residues. Germline loops: CDR1 LNHNV, CDR2 YYDKDF (reference sequence). As DNA, the CDR3 is TGTGCCACCAGCAGAGATACGTCCGGTTATGGCTACACCTTC. Translating gives CATSRDTSGYGYTF.

This clone was recorded a few times. The gene calls are TRBV18 and TRBJ2-7; no firm D call. The CDR3 totals 13 residues. From germline, CDR1 is KGHSH and CDR2 LQKENI. Trimming removed 3 bases from V and 4 bases from J, with 10 bases in between. The CDR3 spells CASSPYPSYEQYF. DNA for the CDR3: TGTGCCAGCTCACCCTATCCGTCATACGAGCAGTACTTC.

DNA of the CDR3: TGTGCCAGCAAATTATCCCTAAGCACAGATACGCAGTATTTT. This sequence encodes CASKLSLSTDTQYF. This chain joins TRBV6-5 and TRBJ2-3; unclear D gene. Per germline, CDR1 MNHEY and CDR2 SVGAGI. Trimming took off 7 bases at V and 0 bases at J, with 11 bases between the two ends. CDR3 length: 14 amino acids.

The chain links TRBV5-1 to TRBJ2-7; D not resolved. The CDR3 consists of 14 residues. Per germline, CDR1 SGHRS and CDR2 YFSETQ. With 0 bases removed from V and 0 bases from J, the gap between germline ends came to 7 bases. The chain's CDR3 is CASSLDSISYEQYF. The DNA for the CDR3 is TGCGCCAGCAGCTTGGACAGTATCTCCTACGAGCAGTACTTC.